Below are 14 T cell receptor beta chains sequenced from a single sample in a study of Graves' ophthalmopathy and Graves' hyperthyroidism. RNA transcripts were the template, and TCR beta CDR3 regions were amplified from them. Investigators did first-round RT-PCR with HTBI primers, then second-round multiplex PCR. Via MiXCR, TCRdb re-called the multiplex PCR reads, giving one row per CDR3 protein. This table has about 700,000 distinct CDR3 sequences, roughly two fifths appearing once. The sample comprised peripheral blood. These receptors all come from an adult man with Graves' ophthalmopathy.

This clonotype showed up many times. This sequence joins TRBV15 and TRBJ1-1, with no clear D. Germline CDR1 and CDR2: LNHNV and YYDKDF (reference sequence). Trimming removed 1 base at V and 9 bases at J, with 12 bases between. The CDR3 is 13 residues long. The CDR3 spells CATSRVRGGQAFF. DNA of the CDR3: TGTGCCACCAGCAGAGTGCGTGGAGGGCAAGCTTTCTTT.

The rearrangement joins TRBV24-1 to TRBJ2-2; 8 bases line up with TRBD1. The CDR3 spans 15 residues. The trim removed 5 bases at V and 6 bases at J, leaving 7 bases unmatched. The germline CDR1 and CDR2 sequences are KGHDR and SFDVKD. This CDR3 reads CATSAAGGDPGELFF. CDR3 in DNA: TGTGCCACCAGTGCGGCAGGGGGCGATCCCGGGGAGCTGTTTTTT.

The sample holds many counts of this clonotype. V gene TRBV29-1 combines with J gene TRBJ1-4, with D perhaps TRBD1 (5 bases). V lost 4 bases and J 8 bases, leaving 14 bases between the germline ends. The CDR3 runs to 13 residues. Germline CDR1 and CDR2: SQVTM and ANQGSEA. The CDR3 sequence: CSVGGGTGEKLFF. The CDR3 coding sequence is TGCAGCGTTGGGGGGGGGACGGGAGAAAAACTGTTTTTT.

For the CDR3, the DNA is TGCAGCGCGACCAGGGGTAGCAATCAGCCCCAGCATTTT. It is translated as CSATRGSNQPQHF. This chain links TRBV29-1 with TRBJ1-5, with a possible D match to TRBD1 (6 bases). In germline, CDR1 is SQVTM, CDR2 ANQGSEA. The V gene lost 7 bases and the J gene lost 0 bases, with 10 bases spanning the gap. This CDR3 is 13 amino acids long.

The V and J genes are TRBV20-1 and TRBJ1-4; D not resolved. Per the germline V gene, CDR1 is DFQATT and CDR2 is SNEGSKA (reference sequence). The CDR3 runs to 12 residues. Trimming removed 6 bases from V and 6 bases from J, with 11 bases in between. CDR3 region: CSASIADEKLFF. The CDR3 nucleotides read TGCAGTGCATCCATAGCGGATGAAAAACTGTTTTTT.

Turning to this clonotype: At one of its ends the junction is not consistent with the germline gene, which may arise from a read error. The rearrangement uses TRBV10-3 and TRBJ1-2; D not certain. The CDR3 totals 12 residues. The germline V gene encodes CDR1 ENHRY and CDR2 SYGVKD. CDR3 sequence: CASSFDTYGYTF. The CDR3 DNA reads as TGTGCCAGCAGTTTCGACACCTATGGCTACACCTTC.

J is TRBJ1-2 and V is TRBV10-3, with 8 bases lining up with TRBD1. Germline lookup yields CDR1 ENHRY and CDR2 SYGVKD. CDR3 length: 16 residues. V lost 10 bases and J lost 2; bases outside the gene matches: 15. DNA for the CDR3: TGTGCCAGCAGAACCGGGACAGGAGTAAAAAACTATGGCTACACCTTC. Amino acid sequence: CASRTGTGVKNYGYTF.

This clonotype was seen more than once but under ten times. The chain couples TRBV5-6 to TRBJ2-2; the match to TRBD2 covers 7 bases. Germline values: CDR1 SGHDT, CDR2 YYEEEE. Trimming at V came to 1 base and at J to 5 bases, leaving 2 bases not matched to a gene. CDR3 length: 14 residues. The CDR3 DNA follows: TGTGCCAGCAGCTTGCCGGGGGGTACCGGGGAGCTGTTTTTT. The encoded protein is CASSLPGGTGELFF.

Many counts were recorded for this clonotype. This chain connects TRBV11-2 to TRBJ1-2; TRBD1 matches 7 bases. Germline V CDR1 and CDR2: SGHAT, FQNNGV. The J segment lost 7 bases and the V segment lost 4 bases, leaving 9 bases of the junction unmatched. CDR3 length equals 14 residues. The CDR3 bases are TGTGCCAGCAGCTACCTGACAGGGTGGAGTGGCTACACCTTC. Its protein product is CASSYLTGWSGYTF.

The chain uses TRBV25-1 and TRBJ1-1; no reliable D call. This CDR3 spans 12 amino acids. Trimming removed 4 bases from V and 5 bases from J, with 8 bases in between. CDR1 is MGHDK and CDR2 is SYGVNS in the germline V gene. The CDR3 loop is CASSGPYTEAFF. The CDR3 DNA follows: TGTGCCAGCAGTGGCCCTTATACTGAAGCTTTCTTT.

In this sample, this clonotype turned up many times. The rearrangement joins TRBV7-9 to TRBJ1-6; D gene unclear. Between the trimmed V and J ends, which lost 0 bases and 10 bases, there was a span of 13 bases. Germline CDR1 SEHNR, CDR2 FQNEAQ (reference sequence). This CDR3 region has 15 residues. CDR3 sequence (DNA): TGTGCCAGCAGCTTAGCACGCGAGGGAGGATCACCCCTCCACTTT. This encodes CASSLAREGGSPLHF.

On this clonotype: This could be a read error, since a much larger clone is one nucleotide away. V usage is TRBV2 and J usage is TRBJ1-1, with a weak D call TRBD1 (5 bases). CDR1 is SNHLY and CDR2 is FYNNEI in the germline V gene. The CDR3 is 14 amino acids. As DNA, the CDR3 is TGTGCCAGCTTCTTTATTGGGGCGAACACTGAAGCTTCCTTT. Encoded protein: CASFFIGANTEASF.

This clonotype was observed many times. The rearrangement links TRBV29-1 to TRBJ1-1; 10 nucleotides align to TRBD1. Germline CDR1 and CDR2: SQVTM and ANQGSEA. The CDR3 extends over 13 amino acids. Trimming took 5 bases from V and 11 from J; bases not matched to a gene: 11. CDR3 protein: CSVLPDRGPGAFF. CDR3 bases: TGCAGCGTTCTACCAGACAGGGGGCCCGGGGCTTTCTTT.

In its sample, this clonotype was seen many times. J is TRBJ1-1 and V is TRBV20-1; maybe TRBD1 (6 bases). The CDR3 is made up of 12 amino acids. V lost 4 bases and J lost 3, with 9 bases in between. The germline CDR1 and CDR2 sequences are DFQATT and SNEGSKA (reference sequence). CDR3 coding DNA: TGCAGTGCTAAGGGGGGGTACACTGAAGCTTTCTTT. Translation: CSAKGGYTEAFF.